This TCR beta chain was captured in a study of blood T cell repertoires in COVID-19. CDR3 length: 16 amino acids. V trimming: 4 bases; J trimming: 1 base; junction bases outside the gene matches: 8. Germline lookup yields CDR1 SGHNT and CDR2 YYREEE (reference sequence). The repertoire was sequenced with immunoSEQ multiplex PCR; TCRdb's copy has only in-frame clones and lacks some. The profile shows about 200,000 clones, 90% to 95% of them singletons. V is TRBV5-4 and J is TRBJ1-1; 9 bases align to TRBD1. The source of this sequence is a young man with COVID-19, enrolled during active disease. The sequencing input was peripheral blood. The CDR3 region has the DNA TGTGCCAGCAGCCCGAAGACAGGGGGAGCGAACACTGAAGCTTTCTTT. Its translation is CASSPKTGGANTEAFF.